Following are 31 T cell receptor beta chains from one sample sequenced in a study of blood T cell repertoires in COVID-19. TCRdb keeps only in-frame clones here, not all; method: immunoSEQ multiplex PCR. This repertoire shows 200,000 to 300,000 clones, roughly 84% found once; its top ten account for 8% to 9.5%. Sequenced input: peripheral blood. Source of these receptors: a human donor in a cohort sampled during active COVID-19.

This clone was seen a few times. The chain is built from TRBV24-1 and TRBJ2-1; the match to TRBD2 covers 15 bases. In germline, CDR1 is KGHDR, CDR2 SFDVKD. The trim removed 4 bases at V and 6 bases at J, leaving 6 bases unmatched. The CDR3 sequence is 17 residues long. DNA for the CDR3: TGTGCCACCAGTGAAAGGGGACTAGCGGGGGGAGGCAATGAGCAGTTCTTC. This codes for CATSERGLAGGGNEQFF.

This chain's CDR3 is CASSFLFEGATGYTF. The DNA of the CDR3 is TGTGCCAGCAGTTTCCTTTTTGAGGGGGCGACGGGCTACACCTTC. V gene TRBV27 combines with J gene TRBJ1-2; 7 nucleotides match TRBD1. In germline, CDR1 is MNHEY, CDR2 SMNVEV (reference sequence). CDR3 size: 15 residues. The junction had 12 bases not matched to a gene; V was cut back by 3 bases and J by 8 bases.

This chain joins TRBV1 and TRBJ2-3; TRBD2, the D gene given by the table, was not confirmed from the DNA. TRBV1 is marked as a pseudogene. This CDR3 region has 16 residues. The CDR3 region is CTSSQRRGENTDTQYF. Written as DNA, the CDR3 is TGCACCAGCAGCCAACGGCGGGGGGAAAATACAGATACGCAGTATTTT.

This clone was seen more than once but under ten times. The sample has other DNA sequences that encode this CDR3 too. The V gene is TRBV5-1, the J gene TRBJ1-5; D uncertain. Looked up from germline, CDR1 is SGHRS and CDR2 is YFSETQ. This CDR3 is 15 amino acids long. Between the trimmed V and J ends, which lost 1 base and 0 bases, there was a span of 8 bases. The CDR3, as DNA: TGCGCCAGCAGCTTGTCGGGAGGTAGCAATCAGCCCCAGCATTTT. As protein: CASSLSGGSNQPQHF.

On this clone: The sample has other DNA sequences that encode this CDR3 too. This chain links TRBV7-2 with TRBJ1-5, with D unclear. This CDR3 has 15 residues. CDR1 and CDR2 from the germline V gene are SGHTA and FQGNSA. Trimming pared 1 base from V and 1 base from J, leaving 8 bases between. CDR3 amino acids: CASSLGQASNQPQHF. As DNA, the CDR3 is TGTGCCAGCAGCTTAGGGCAGGCCAGCAATCAGCCCCAGCATTTT. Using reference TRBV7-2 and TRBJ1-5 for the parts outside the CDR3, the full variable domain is GAGVSQSPSNKVTEKGKDVELRCDPISGHTALYWYRQSLGQGLEFLIYFQGNSAPDKSGLPSDRFSAERTGGSVSTLTIQRTQQEDSAVYLCASSLGQASNQPQHFGDGTRLSIL.

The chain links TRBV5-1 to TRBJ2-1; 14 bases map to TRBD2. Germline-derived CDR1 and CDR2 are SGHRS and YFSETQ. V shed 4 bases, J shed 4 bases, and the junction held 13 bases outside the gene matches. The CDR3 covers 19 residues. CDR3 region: CASSPGLAGGLSQYNEQFF. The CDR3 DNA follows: TGCGCCAGCAGCCCAGGACTAGCGGGGGGCCTATCCCAGTACAATGAGCAGTTCTTC.

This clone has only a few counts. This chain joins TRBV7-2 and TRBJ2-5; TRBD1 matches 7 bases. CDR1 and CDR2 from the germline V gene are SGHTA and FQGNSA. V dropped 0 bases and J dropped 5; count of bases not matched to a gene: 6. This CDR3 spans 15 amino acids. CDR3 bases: TGTGCCAGCAGCTTAGCACGGACAGGTTGGGAGACCCAGTACTTC. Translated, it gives CASSLARTGWETQYF.

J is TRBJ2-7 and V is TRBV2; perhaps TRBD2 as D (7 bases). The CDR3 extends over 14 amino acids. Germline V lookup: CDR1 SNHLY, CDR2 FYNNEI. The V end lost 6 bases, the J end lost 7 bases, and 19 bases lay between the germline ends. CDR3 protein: CASRGTGGRREQYF. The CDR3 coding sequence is TGTGCCAGCAGGGGAACGGGGGGCCGTCGAGAGCAGTACTTC.

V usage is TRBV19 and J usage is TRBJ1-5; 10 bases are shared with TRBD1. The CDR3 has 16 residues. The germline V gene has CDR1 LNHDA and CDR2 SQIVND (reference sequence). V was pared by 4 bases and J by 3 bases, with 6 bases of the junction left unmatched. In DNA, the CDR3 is TGTGCCAGTAGTAGAAGACAGGGGGCGAACAATCAGCCCCAGCATTTT. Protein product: CASSRRQGANNQPQHF.

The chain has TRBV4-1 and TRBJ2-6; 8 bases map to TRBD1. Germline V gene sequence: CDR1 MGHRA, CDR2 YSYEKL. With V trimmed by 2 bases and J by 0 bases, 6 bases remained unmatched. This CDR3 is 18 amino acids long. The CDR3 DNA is TGCGCCAGCAGCCAACCGGGACAGGTCCGCTCTGGGGCCAACGTCCTGACTTTC. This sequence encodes CASSQPGQVRSGANVLTF.

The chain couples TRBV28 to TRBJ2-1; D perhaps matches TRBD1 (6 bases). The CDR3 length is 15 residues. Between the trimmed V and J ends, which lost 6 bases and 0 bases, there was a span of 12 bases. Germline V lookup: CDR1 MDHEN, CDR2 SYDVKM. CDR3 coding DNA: TGTGCCAGCAGGACTCAGGGGAACTCCTACAATGAGCAGTTCTTC. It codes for CASRTQGNSYNEQFF.

DNA of the CDR3: TGTGCCACCGGGGGGGACAGGGGGTCAAGACAGCCCCAGCATTTT. Its protein product is CATGGDRGSRQPQHF. J is TRBJ1-5 and V is TRBV19, with 11 nucleotides matching TRBD1. V lost 10 bases, J lost 7 bases, and 12 bases stayed unmatched. CDR1 is LNHDA, CDR2 SQIVND, per germline (reference sequence). CDR3 size: 15 residues.

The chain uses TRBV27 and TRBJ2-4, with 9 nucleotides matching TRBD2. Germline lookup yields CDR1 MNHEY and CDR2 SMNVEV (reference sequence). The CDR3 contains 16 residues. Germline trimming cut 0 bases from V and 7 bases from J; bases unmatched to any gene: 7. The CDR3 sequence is CASSLSNRAGGNIQYF. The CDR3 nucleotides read TGTGCCAGCAGTTTATCTAACAGGGCGGGGGGGAACATTCAGTACTTC.

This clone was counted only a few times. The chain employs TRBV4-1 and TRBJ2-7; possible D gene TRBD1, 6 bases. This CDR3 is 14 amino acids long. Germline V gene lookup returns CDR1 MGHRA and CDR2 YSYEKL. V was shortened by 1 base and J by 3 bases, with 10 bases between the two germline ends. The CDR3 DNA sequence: TGCGCCAGCAGCCAAGCTGGACAGAGCTACGAGCAGTACTTC. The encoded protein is CASSQAGQSYEQYF.

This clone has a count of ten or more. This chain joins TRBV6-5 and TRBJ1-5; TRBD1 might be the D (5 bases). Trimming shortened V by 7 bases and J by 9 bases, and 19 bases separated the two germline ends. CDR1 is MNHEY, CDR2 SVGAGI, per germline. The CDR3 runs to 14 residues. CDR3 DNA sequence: TGTGCCAGCACCGCGAGCAGGGTAACGTCGCCCCAGCATTTT. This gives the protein CASTASRVTSPQHF.

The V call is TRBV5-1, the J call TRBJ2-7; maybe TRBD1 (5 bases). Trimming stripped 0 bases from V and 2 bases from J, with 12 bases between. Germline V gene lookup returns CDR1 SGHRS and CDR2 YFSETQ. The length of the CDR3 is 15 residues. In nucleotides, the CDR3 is TGCGCCAGCAGCTTGGGGGATTCGGACACCTACGAGCAGTACTTC. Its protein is CASSLGDSDTYEQYF. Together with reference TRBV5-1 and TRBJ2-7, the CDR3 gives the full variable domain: KAGVTQTPRYLIKTRGQQVTLSCSPISGHRSVSWYQQTPGQGLQFLFEYFSETQRNKGNFPGRFSGRQFSNSRSEMNVSTLELGDSALYLCASSLGDSDTYEQYFGPGTRLTVT.

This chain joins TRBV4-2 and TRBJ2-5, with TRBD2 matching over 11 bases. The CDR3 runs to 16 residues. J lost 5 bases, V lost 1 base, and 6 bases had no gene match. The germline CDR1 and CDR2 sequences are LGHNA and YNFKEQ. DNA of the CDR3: TGTGCCAGCAGCCAAGTTAGCGGGGGGGCCGGGGAGACCCAGTACTTC. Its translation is CASSQVSGGAGETQYF.

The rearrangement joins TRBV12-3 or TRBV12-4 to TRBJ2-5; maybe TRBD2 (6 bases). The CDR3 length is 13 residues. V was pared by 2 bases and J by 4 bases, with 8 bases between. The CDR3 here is CASSLLRGETQYF. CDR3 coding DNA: TGTGCCAGCAGTTTATTGCGGGGAGAGACCCAGTACTTC.

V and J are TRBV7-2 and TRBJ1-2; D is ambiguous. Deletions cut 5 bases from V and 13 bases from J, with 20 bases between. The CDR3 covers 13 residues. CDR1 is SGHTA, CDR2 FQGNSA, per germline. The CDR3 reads CASSPPGFGVLTF. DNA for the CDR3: TGTGCCAGCAGCCCCCCCGGTTTCGGAGTCCTCACCTTC.

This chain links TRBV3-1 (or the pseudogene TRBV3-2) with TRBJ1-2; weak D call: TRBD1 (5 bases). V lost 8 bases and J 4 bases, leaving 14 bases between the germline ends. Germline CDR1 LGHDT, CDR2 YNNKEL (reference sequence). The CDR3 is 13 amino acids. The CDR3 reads CASGRTSIYGYTF. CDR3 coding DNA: TGTGCCAGCGGCCGGACAAGTATCTATGGCTACACCTTC.

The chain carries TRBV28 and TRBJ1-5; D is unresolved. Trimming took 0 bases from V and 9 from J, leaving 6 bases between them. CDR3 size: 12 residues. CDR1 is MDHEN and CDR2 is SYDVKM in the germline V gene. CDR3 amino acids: CASSLWQRPQHF. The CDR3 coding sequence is TGTGCCAGCAGTTTATGGCAGCGGCCCCAGCATTTT.

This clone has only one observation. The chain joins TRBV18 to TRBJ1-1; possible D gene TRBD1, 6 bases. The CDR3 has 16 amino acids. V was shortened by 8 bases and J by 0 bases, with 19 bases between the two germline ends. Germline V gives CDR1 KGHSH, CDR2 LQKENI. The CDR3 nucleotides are TGTGCCAGCCGGCCGAGACAGGATATGGTGAACACTGAAGCTTTCTTT. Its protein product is CASRPRQDMVNTEAFF.

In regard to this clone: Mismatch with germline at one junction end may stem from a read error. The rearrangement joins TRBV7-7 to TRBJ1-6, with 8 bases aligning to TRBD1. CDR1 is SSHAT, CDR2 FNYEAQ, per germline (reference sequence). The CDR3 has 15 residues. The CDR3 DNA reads TGTGCTAGCAGCCGAGACAGGGGATTTAATTCACCCCTCCACTTT. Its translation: CASSRDRGFNSPLHF.

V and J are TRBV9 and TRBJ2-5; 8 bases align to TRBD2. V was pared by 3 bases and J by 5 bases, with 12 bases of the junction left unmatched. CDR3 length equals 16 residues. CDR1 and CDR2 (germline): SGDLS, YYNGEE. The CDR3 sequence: CASSGELSGGLETQYF. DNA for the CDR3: TGTGCCAGCAGCGGCGAGTTATCGGGGGGGCTGGAGACCCAGTACTTC.

The CDR3 DNA reads TGTGCCAGCTCACGGGACAGGAACACCGGGGAGCTGTTTTTT. Translating gives CASSRDRNTGELFF. This chain joins TRBV18 and TRBJ2-2; TRBD1 agrees at 7 bases. Germline CDR1 is KGHSH and CDR2 is LQKENI. After removal of 4 bases from V and 1 base from J, the junction contained 0 bases not matched to a gene. The CDR3 covers 14 residues.

The CDR3: CASSLSPNRVFEGYTF. The CDR3 DNA is TGCGCCAGCAGCTTATCTCCCAACAGGGTTTTTGAAGGCTACACCTTC. The rearrangement links TRBV5-1 to TRBJ1-2, with D perhaps TRBD1 (6 bases). From germline, CDR1 is SGHRS and CDR2 YFSETQ. V shed 2 bases and J shed 8 bases, with 22 bases lying between them. The CDR3 has 16 residues.

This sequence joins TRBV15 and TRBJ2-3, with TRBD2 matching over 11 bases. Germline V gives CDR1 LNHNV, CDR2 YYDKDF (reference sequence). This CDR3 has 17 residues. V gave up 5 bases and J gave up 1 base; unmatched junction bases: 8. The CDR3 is CATSSGKLAGGTDTQYF. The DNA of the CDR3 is TGTGCCACCAGCTCTGGGAAACTAGCGGGGGGCACAGATACGCAGTATTTT.

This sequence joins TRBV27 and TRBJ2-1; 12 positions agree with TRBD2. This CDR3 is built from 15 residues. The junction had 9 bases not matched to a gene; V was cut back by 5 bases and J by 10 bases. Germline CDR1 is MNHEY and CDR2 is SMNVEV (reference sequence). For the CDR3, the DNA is TGTGCCAGCAGTAACCGACTAGCGGGGGACGGCGAGCAGTTCTTC. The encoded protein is CASSNRLAGDGEQFF.

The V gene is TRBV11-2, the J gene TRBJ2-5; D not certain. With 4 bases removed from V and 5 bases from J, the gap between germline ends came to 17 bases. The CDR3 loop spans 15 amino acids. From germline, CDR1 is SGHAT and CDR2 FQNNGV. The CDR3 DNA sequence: TGTGCCAGCAGCTCACAGACCCGGAATCGGGAGACCCAGTACTTC. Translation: CASSSQTRNRETQYF.

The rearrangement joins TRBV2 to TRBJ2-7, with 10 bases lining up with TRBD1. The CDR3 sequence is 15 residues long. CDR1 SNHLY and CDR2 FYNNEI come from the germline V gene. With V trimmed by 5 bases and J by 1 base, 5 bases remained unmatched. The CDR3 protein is CASSRQGAVSYEQYF. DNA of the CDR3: TGTGCCAGCAGTCGACAGGGGGCTGTGTCCTACGAGCAGTACTTC.

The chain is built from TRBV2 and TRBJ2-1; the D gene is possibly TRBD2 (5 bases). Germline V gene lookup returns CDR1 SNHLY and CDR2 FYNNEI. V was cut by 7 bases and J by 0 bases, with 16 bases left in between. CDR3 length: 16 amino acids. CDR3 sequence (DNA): TGTGCCAGCACCCGACGGGTAGGGAGCTCCTACAATGAGCAGTTCTTC. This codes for CASTRRVGSSYNEQFF. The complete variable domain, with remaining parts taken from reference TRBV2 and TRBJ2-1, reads EPEVTQTPSHQVTQMGQEVILRCVPISNHLYFYWYRQILGQKVEFLVSFYNNEISEKSEIFDDQFSVERPDGSNFTLKIRSTKLEDSAMYFCASTRRVGSSYNEQFFGPGTRLTVL.